This T cell receptor (beta chain) appears in the sequencing data of a study of cytomegalovirus exposure and HLA in healthy donors. Study observations and caveats: A later analysis reportedly identified an Asian-associated ancestry cluster as carrying fewer N-insertions than the approximately 670-donor mean.

Trimming removed 4 bases at V and 6 bases at J, with 6 bases between. Germline lookup yields CDR1 LNHDA and CDR2 SQIVND (reference sequence). The CDR3 runs 12 residues. PCR amplification relied on 60 Vbeta primers (plus 13 Jbeta primers). Data came from immunoSEQ multiplex PCR; TCRdb stores just in-frame clones and leaves some out. The table lists some 85,000 clones, 76% of them singletons, with 1.2% to 1.5% in the top ten. Turning to this clone: As yet, its antigen is unknown.

The receptor was isolated from a male donor in good health and CMV-seronegative. The rearrangement links TRBV19 to TRBJ1-4; D gene ambiguous. The sample was PBMCs. CDR3 protein: CASSTPYEKLFF. CDR3 nucleotides: TGTGCCAGTAGTACCCCCTATGAAAAACTGTTTTTT.